This T cell receptor (beta chain) was sequenced in a study of T cell repertoires in cytomegalovirus infection. Study as a whole: In public TCR beta signatures, there were indications of both CMV infection and matching HLA type.

One entry per CDR3 protein results from TCRdb running MiXCR on the reads. The top ten hold more than 2.5% of the sample, which has hundreds of thousands of distinct CDR3 sequences, around 10% seen once. Germline V CDR1 and CDR2: LGHDT, YNNKEL (reference sequence). V lost 4 bases and J 4 bases, leaving 14 bases between the germline ends. The CDR3 runs to 15 residues. This clonotype was observed a few times. The antigen remains unidentified. Study-level findings and limits: Individuals carrying CMV plus the relevant HLA were identified by cumulative frequency of public TCR beta families. HLA-C-restricted TCR beta clonotypes specific for CMV led the ex vivo response.

The sample comprised PBMCs. The chain uses TRBV3-1 and TRBJ1-5; tentatively, D is TRBD1 (5 bases). The source of this sequence is a human donor in good health (CMV status not recorded). Some clones in this sample may be carry-over from other donors' samples. CDR3 in amino acids: CASSPYRDGNQPQHF. The DNA of the CDR3 is TGTGCCAGCAGCCCATACCGGGACGGTAATCAGCCCCAGCATTTT.